These 25 T cell receptor beta chains share one sample of origin, sequenced in a study of T cell clonotyping in hematopoietic cell transplantation. Data came from immunoSEQ multiplex PCR; TCRdb stores just in-frame clones and leaves some out. The sample has a few thousand clones; about 85% are singletons. Source: peripheral blood mononuclear cells, taken 180 days after allogeneic stem cell transplant. The receptors come from a male patient aged 60 to 75 who had an allogeneic stem cell transplant from an unrelated donor, so T cells may come from the graft donor. Some clones in this sample may be carry-over from other donors' samples.

The chain links TRBV2 to TRBJ1-1; no definite D call. The CDR3 is 12 amino acids. Germline lookup yields CDR1 SNHLY and CDR2 FYNNEI. V lost 5 bases and J lost 6, with 10 bases in between. CDR3 amino acids: CASSPDLSEAFF. Here the CDR3 DNA reads TGTGCCAGCAGTCCCGACCTGTCTGAAGCTTTCTTT.

This clone appeared once. The chain couples TRBV6-4 to TRBJ2-1; a weak D match, TRBD2 (6 bases). Trimming left V 1 base short and J 7 bases short, with 11 bases between. Germline V gene lookup returns CDR1 MRHNA and CDR2 SNTAGT. The CDR3 contains 14 residues. In nucleotides, the CDR3 is TGTGCCAGCAGTGACTATCTAGCGCCTAATGAGCAGTTCTTC. Its translation: CASSDYLAPNEQFF.

The chain uses TRBV28 and TRBJ2-7; no clear D gene. V was pared by 3 bases and J by 6 bases, with 6 bases between. The CDR3 runs to 11 residues. Germline assignment: CDR1 MDHEN and CDR2 SYDVKM. The CDR3 region is CASSFQREQYF. The CDR3, as DNA: TGTGCCAGCAGTTTCCAGCGCGAGCAGTACTTC. Together with reference TRBV28 and TRBJ2-7, the CDR3 gives the full variable domain: DVKVTQSSRYLVKRTGEKVFLECVQDMDHENMFWYRQDPGLGLRLIYFSYDVKMKEKGDIPEGYSVSREKKERFSLILESASTNQTSMYLCASSFQREQYFGPGTRLTVT.

The chain employs TRBV6-1 and TRBJ2-2, with D uncertain. Germline assignment: CDR1 MNHNS and CDR2 SASEGT. This CDR3 has 14 amino acids. The V and J ends lost 4 bases and 2 bases respectively, with 8 bases between them. CDR3 sequence: CASSASANTGELFF. The CDR3 DNA is TGTGCCAGCAGTGCCAGCGCCAACACCGGGGAGCTGTTTTTT.

The rearrangement joins TRBV2 to TRBJ1-1; D is undetermined. In germline, CDR1 is SNHLY, CDR2 FYNNEI. The V end lost 3 bases, the J end lost 1 base, and 6 bases lay between the germline ends. The CDR3 has 13 amino acids. CDR3 sequence reads: CASSDRPNTEAFF. CDR3 nucleotides: TGTGCCAGCAGTGATCGGCCGAACACTGAAGCTTTCTTT. The full variable domain, in which reference TRBV2 and TRBJ1-1 provide the parts outside the CDR3, is EPEVTQTPSHQVTQMGQEVILRCVPISNHLYFYWYRQILGQKVEFLVSFYNNEISEKSEIFDDQFSVERPDGSNFTLKIRSTKLEDSAMYFCASSDRPNTEAFFGQGTRLTVV.

The V call is TRBV28, the J call TRBJ1-2, with 11 positions matching TRBD1. CDR1 MDHEN and CDR2 SYDVKM come from the germline V gene. The CDR3 length is 15 residues. Trimming took 4 bases from V and 7 from J; bases not matched to a gene: 8. As DNA, the CDR3 is TGTGCCAGCAGTTCCGGGACAGGGGGTAGGGGTGGCTACACCTTC. Protein product: CASSSGTGGRGGYTF.

V is TRBV6-5 and J is TRBJ1-1, with 9 bases aligning to TRBD1. Germline V gene sequence: CDR1 MNHEY, CDR2 SVGAGI. J was trimmed by 6 bases and V by 6 bases; bases with no gene match: 11. This CDR3 is 15 amino acids long. CDR3 sequence: CASRTTGTGRPEAFF. Here the CDR3 DNA reads TGTGCCAGCAGAACCACCGGGACAGGGCGTCCTGAAGCTTTCTTT.

The chain joins TRBV7-8 to TRBJ2-2; 7 bases match TRBD1. V lost 1 base to trimming and J lost 7 bases; unmatched junction nucleotides: 3. Germline CDR1 reads SGHVS; CDR2 reads FQNEAQ. CDR3 length: 14 residues. The CDR3 DNA follows: TGTGCCAGCAGCTTAGGGACAGGCGGCGGGGAGCTGTTTTTT. This sequence encodes CASSLGTGGGELFF.

This sequence joins TRBV28 and TRBJ2-1; D is tentatively TRBD1 or TRBD2 (5 bases each). The CDR3 totals 17 residues. V shed 5 bases and J shed 8 bases, with 25 bases lying between them. CDR1 MDHEN and CDR2 SYDVKM come from the germline V gene. The CDR3 spells CASSPRPGPDLGDEQFF. Written as DNA, the CDR3 is TGTGCCAGCAGTCCAAGACCGGGACCAGATTTAGGGGATGAGCAGTTCTTC. The full variable domain, in which reference TRBV28 and TRBJ2-1 provide the parts outside the CDR3, is DVKVTQSSRYLVKRTGEKVFLECVQDMDHENMFWYRQDPGLGLRLIYFSYDVKMKEKGDIPEGYSVSREKKERFSLILESASTNQTSMYLCASSPRPGPDLGDEQFFGPGTRLTVL.

V gene TRBV6-5 combines with J gene TRBJ2-1; weak D call: TRBD2 (6 bases). Per the germline V gene, CDR1 is MNHEY and CDR2 is SVGAGI. The CDR3 runs to 13 residues. The V end lost 5 bases, the J end lost 6 bases, and 11 bases lay between the germline ends. The CDR3: CASSQLTSNEQFF. The DNA of the CDR3 is TGTGCCAGCAGTCAATTGACTAGCAATGAGCAGTTCTTC.

J is TRBJ1-2 and V is TRBV2; D is unclear. The CDR3 is 15 amino acids. CDR1 and CDR2 from the germline V gene are SNHLY and FYNNEI. V lost 3 bases and J lost 0, with 11 bases in between. The CDR3 nucleotides read TGTGCCAGCAGTGAGCGGCGGAAAACTAACTATGGCTACACCTTC. Translated: CASSERRKTNYGYTF.

This chain uses TRBV18 with TRBJ1-1; D gene uncertain. Trimming pared 2 bases from V and 1 base from J, leaving 11 bases between. Germline assignment: CDR1 KGHSH and CDR2 LQKENI. This CDR3 has 15 residues. Here the CDR3 DNA reads TGTGCCAGCTCACCATTCGAGACGGGGAACACTGAAGCTTTCTTT. Its translation: CASSPFETGNTEAFF.

The chain couples TRBV6-5 to TRBJ1-5; D is possibly TRBD1 (5 bases). V gave up 6 bases and J gave up 4 bases, with 10 bases separating them. This CDR3 has 13 amino acids. Germline V lookup: CDR1 MNHEY, CDR2 SVGAGI. The CDR3 spells CASRPDRNQPQHF. In DNA, the CDR3 is TGTGCCAGCAGACCCGACAGAAATCAGCCCCAGCATTTT.

This clone was found once. The chain recombines TRBV5-5 with TRBJ2-7, with 7 bases lining up with TRBD2. The CDR3 contains 14 residues. Trimming took 0 bases from V and 6 from J; bases not matched to a gene: 6. Germline V gives CDR1 SGHKS, CDR2 YYEKEE (reference sequence). CDR3 nucleotides: TGTGCCAGCAGCTTGGGGACTAGGGAGGGCGAGCAGTACTTC. This encodes CASSLGTREGEQYF.

This clone was detected a few times. This chain uses TRBV7-2 with TRBJ2-2; TRBD2 matches 9 bases. The CDR3 runs 17 residues. CDR1 and CDR2 (germline): SGHTA, FQGNSA. V dropped 1 base and J dropped 3; count of bases not matched to a gene: 6. The chain's CDR3 is CASSLEVAGGYTGELFF. Here the CDR3 DNA reads TGTGCCAGCAGCTTAGAGGTGGCGGGGGGGTACACCGGGGAGCTGTTTTTT. The variable domain in full, completed from reference TRBV7-2 and TRBJ2-2, reads GAGVSQSPSNKVTEKGKDVELRCDPISGHTALYWYRQSLGQGLEFLIYFQGNSAPDKSGLPSDRFSAERTGGSVSTLTIQRTQQEDSAVYLCASSLEVAGGYTGELFFGEGSRLTVL.

The chain combines TRBV4-3 with TRBJ2-3, with TRBD2 matching 14 bases. The J segment lost 0 bases and the V segment lost 3 bases, leaving 11 bases of the junction unmatched. Germline V gives CDR1 LGHNA, CDR2 YSLEER. The CDR3 runs to 20 residues. Written as DNA, the CDR3 is TGCGCCAGCAGCCAGTCTATCGGGACTAGCGGGGGAACTAGCACAGATACGCAGTATTTT. Translating it yields CASSQSIGTSGGTSTDTQYF.

The chain joins TRBV6-5 to TRBJ1-4; TRBD1 is a possible D gene (5 bases). CDR1 is MNHEY, CDR2 SVGAGI, per germline. The CDR3 has 12 residues. V was cut by 6 bases and J by 5 bases, with 7 bases left in between. CDR3 DNA: TGTGCCAGCAGCAGGGCCAATGAAAAACTGTTTTTT. Amino acids: CASSRANEKLFF.

The chain combines TRBV4-3 with TRBJ1-1; D gene uncertain. Trimming took 1 base from V and 1 from J, leaving 10 bases between them. The CDR3 is 15 residues long. CDR1 LGHNA and CDR2 YSLEER come from the germline V gene. As DNA, the CDR3 is TGCGCCAGCAGCCAAGTATACGGCAAGAACACTGAAGCTTTCTTT. It is translated as CASSQVYGKNTEAFF.

The chain carries TRBV2 and TRBJ1-2; D unresolved. Germline CDR1 and CDR2: SNHLY and FYNNEI. The CDR3 is 14 residues long. V lost 5 bases and J 0 bases, leaving 10 bases between the germline ends. This CDR3 reads CASSPRAANYGYTF. The CDR3 nucleotides read TGTGCCAGCAGTCCCCGTGCGGCTAACTATGGCTACACCTTC.

The chain has TRBV6-5 and TRBJ2-6; 8 nucleotides agree with TRBD1. Germline V gene sequence: CDR1 MNHEY, CDR2 SVGAGI. The CDR3 has 15 residues. J gave up 7 bases and V 10 bases, and 12 bases lay outside the gene matches. CDR3 sequence (DNA): TGTGCCACCTACCAACAGGGGGGTATAGCCAACGTCCTGACTTTC. This translates into CATYQQGGIANVLTF.

The V call is TRBV28, the J call TRBJ2-2; 11 positions agree with TRBD1. Germline loops: CDR1 MDHEN, CDR2 SYDVKM. The length of the CDR3 is 17 residues. The V segment lost 5 bases and the J segment 1 base; nucleotides outside the gene matches: 6. Here the CDR3 reads CASSPPDRGQNTGELFF. The CDR3, as DNA: TGTGCCAGCAGTCCCCCGGACAGGGGGCAGAACACCGGGGAGCTGTTTTTT.

V usage is TRBV9 and J usage is TRBJ2-6; D is uncertain. V was cut by 0 bases and J by 0 bases, with 13 bases left in between. Germline loops: CDR1 SGDLS, CDR2 YYNGEE. This CDR3 is built from 18 residues. The CDR3 protein is CASSVAGSPSSGANVLTF. DNA of the CDR3: TGTGCCAGCAGCGTAGCTGGGTCCCCGAGCTCTGGGGCCAACGTCCTGACTTTC.

The chain has TRBV7-2 and TRBJ1-2, with D unclear. V lost 2 bases to trimming and J lost 7 bases, with 11 bases between them. This CDR3 comprises 13 residues. From germline, CDR1 is SGHTA and CDR2 FQGNSA. The CDR3 spells CASSLRGDRGYTF. The CDR3 nucleotides are TGTGCCAGCAGCTTACGTGGGGATCGTGGCTACACCTTC.

For the CDR3, the DNA is TGCGCCAGCAGGTCCCTTGGCCCTGAAGCTTTCTTT. Encoded protein: CASRSLGPEAFF. The chain is built from TRBV10-2 and TRBJ1-1; unclear D gene. With 6 bases removed from V and 6 bases from J, the gap between germline ends came to 11 bases. This CDR3 has 12 residues. Looked up from germline, CDR1 is WSHSY and CDR2 is SAAADI.

This clone was seen just once. The genes are TRBV28 and TRBJ1-5, with D possibly TRBD1 on 5 matching bases. CDR1 MDHEN and CDR2 SYDVKM come from the germline V gene. The V end was cut by 1 base, the J end by 4 bases, with 14 bases between. CDR3 length: 16 amino acids. In nucleotides, the CDR3 is TGTGCCAGCAGTTTATCGGGGGGAGGGGATAATCAGCCCCAGCATTTT. As protein: CASSLSGGGDNQPQHF.